This T cell receptor beta chain is from a study of T cells in Graves' hyperthyroidism and ophthalmopathy (dated by TCRdb to between 2019 and 2020). The study in broad terms: Peripheral blood was collected at initial diagnosis, before any treatment. In about 6 Graves' hyperthyroidism patients, the study also compared T-cell repertoires from thyroid tissue with T-cell repertoires from blood. The paper describes TCR Vbeta CDR3 sequencing of about 140 peripheral blood samples, made up of about 41 ophthalmopathy patients, 70 to 75 hyperthyroidism patients and 17 progressor patients. A discovery cohort of around 98 patients, 43 with Graves' ophthalmopathy and about 58 with stable Graves' hyperthyroidism, was used to find distinguishing TCR V-J signatures. Prospective prediction of ophthalmopathy was tested in an independent validation cohort of fewer than 20 hyperthyroidism patients and 15 to 17 patients who later progressed to ophthalmopathy. The 100 discovery patients were randomly split 7:3 into training and test sets. Once sampling was done, hyperthyroidism patients were given methimazole at a starting dose of 30 mg daily, whereas ophthalmopathy patients were given high-dose intravenous methylprednisolone.

TCR beta CDR3 regions were amplified from RNA transcripts. For the first round of RT-PCR on the TCR CDR3, the HTBI primer set was used together with the Qiagen OneStep RT-PCR kit. Libraries were constructed in a second round of multiplex PCR, after which size selection and purification were performed. Sequencing of the libraries was done on an Illumina HiSeq2000 using paired-end 100 bp reads. In the paper's pipeline: SOAPnuke was used to process the raw data, throwing out any read that contained adapters or uncalled bases, had a mean Phred below 15, or lacked an exact constant-primer or identifier match. High-quality paired reads were merged using COPE v1.2.5, and each unique nucleotide sequence was defined as a clonotype. MiTCR v1.1 was used to align the clonotypes against IMGT TRBV, TRBD and TRBJ reference segments. The analysis was restricted to V-J combinations with a frequency above 0.0001, which together covered over 99% of the repertoires. The TCS score was defined as the ratio of F50 (clonal expansion) to E x V (chaos), calculated using BLOSUM62-based TCRdist between CDR3 peptides within each V-J. Welch's t-statistics and random forest reduced around 520 V-J features to 10 to 15, which were used in a naive Bayes classifier (R e1071). TCRdb trimmed public reads at Q25 via fastp, called clones via MiXCR and kept in-frame beta chains. Under each unique CDR3 protein, matching rows form one entry showing the most common genes and DNA. The V and J calls were not made by the authors but by TCRdb's processing. Counted in this sample were roughly 150,000 distinct CDR3 sequences; about 9% of them appeared once. Of the sample, approximately 20% is held by the ten largest clones.

Here is what the overall study found, with its caveats: A 13 V-J signature model separated ophthalmopathy from stable hyperthyroidism, with about 88% sensitivity and 81% to 83% specificity in cross-validation and 80%/75% in testing. In validation, the model predicted progression to ophthalmopathy a median of around six months before onset, with over 55% sensitivity and about 72% specificity. Blood samples also contained most of the expanded thyroid clonotypes (frequency above 0.001), which suggests that blood repertoires may reflect thyroid immune responses. Sample size was not statistically predetermined, and blinding of investigators to group allocation was not performed.

Comments on this clonotype: The antigen it recognizes is unknown. A read error is possible here, since a much larger clone lies one base away.

The CDR3 numbers 14 residues from cysteine through phenylalanine. Here the CDR3 DNA is all that survives: 42 bases in frame from base 1. CDR1 and CDR2 were assigned from the germline V gene as WSHSY and SAAADI. The hyperthyroidism patients were between 18 and 65 years old and newly diagnosed, with a disease duration of less than 2 months. Patients with uncontrolled infections, other autoimmune diseases, pregnancy or lactation were excluded. Diagnoses relied on clinical symptoms, serum thyroxine and TRAb, thyroid ultrasound and orbital computed tomography. For progressor patients, blood was drawn at the first diagnosis of hyperthyroidism, before any ophthalmopathy symptoms had appeared. PBMCs were separated from roughly 9.6 ml of fresh peripheral blood using Ficoll-Paque density gradient centrifugation. Progressor patients were first diagnosed with Graves' hyperthyroidism and then developed ophthalmopathy during follow-up. Total RNA was extracted with Trizol reagent, and quality was checked on an Agilent 2100 Bioanalyzer.

The V and J genes are TRBV10-2 and TRBJ2-2, and TRBD1 matches 10 of the central bases. Sequencing was performed on blood. This TCR derives from a woman aged 18-35 years with Graves' hyperthyroidism that later progressed to Graves' ophthalmopathy. The CDR3 region: CAGSRQGATGELFF. The nucleotide sequence reads as follows: TGCGCCGGCAGTAGACAGGGGGCTACCGGGGAGCTGTTTTTT.